The T cell receptor beta chain under discussion was sequenced for a study of shared clonotypes between healthy human individuals (dated by TCRdb to 2020 to 2022). Some background on the complete study: The cohort comprised a couple of women and a few men aged 18 to 49 years. For each donor, three plates each were used for CD4 naive and CD4 memory, two plates were used for CD8 naive, and one plate was used for CD8 memory. Blood TCR repertoires of about five healthy adults were deeply sequenced to estimate repertoire size and the extent of clonotype sharing between individuals. To increase sequencing depth and limit assay-specific biases, TCR repertoire library preparation and sequencing were carried out by different laboratories using diverse techniques. Leukapheresis yielded between about 0.85 and 10 billion PBMCs per donor.

TCR CDR3 regions were amplified from genomic DNA by multiplex PCR using the deep immunoSEQ assay. For each cell subset, the extracted genomic DNA was distributed evenly across all wells of several immunoSEQ 96-well plates, and each plate served as one replicate. For sorted subsets, each replicate PCR was loaded with approximately 190 ng genomic DNA, equivalent to about 30,000 T cell genomes. Purified libraries were quantified with a Qubit 3.0 fluorometer, sized on a Bioanalyzer 2100, and re-quantified with the KAPA Library Quantification kit. Every immunoSEQ 96-well plate was sequenced on a dedicated single-read 150-cycle Illumina NextSeq 550 flow cell. Per the original workflow: Because the immunoSEQ output held only junctional sequences and lacked quality scores, the filtering could not match the filtering applied to full-length reads. Sequences were annotated with PyIR, a Python wrapper for IgBLAST v1.9, using IMGT germline references to assign V/J genes and CDR3. Reads with weak V/J assignments (E-value above 1e-6), missing CDR3, stop codons, out-of-frame junctions, or ambiguous translated residues were removed. V3J clonotypes were defined as sequences sharing an identical inferred V gene, J gene, and CDR3 amino acid sequence. The percentage overlap between two repertoires was calculated by dividing the number of shared unique clonotypes by the size of the smaller repertoire. Repertoire richness was assessed with RTK rarefaction, the Chao1 estimator, and Recon v2.1 estimates of unobserved clonotypes. For all TCRbeta clonotypes obtained by the gDNA method from a few donors, generation probabilities were computed with OLGA. What TCRdb holds here is the immuneACCESS table cut down to in-frame rearrangements. Part of the clones is not present; checked against another copy, under half of the missing clones reflect an unresolved V gene, and the others are unexplained. The V and J calls and clone size were taken over from that table, and D and trimming were inferred from the DNA. This sample has millions of clones in its table, and about 95% of those were observed once. Clones ranked in the top ten supply about 1.1% of the sample.

This clone was seen a few times. The specificity of this receptor is unknown. Base qualities are missing; no much larger clone stands one base away. Additional DNA sequences in this sample encode the identical CDR3. The study at large found these results: Sampling was limited to blood, and TCR repertoires in tissue likely differ from TCR repertoires in blood. Larger estimated clonotype richness was generally found for naive subsets than for memory subsets. Because the study included a small number of donors, the genetic and exposure-history diversity represented was limited. Approximately 5% of naive CD4, roughly 3.5% of naive CD8, roughly 2.4% of memory CD4, and about 0.4% of memory CD8 clonotypes were shared across several donors. Incomplete sequencing was indicated by rarefaction of sorted-subset datasets, despite the large sequencing depth. Based on pairwise subsampling, the degree of clonotype sharing among donors was expected to be affected by sequencing depth. Compared with non-shared clonotypes, the clonotypes found in all four sorted-subset donors had higher generation probabilities.

Germline trimming amounts to 5 bases on V and 4 bases on J, with 3 as the count of junction bases outside the gene matches. The germline V gene (reference sequence) sets CDR1 to LNHDA and CDR2 to SQIVND. Taken from cysteine to phenylalanine, the CDR3 has 14 residues. Only the CDR3 portion is preserved as DNA: 42 bases, with reading frame beginning at the first base. For the CD8 naive samples, CD45RO-negative cells were positively selected for CCR7, yielding a CD45RA+CCR7+ population from which TemRA cells were excluded. Donors were healthy HIV-negative adults with no recently reported acute infections or vaccinations. Every donor was a Caucasian adult residing in Nashville, Tennessee, USA. Blood was obtained by leukapheresis, after which PBMCs were separated by Ficoll-Histopaque density gradient centrifugation and cryopreserved in liquid nitrogen vapor phase. Analytical flow cytometry was used to check the purity and quantity of every magnetically sorted T cell population. Each sorted fraction had its genomic DNA isolated and then quantified by UV absorbance on a Nanodrop 2000c.

The chain joins TRBV19 to TRBJ1-2; 11 of the junction bases match TRBD1. This receptor was identified in a man between 18 and 29 years old in good health. The sample consisted of naive CD8+ T cells sorted from blood. The sample's cell subset or site label, decoded: CD45RA+CCR7+. DNA sequence: TGTGCCAGTAGTCCCGGGACAGGGGGCTATGGCTACACCTTC. It translates as CASSPGTGGYGYTF.